The TCR beta chain described here comes from a study of T cells in Graves' hyperthyroidism and ophthalmopathy. Whole-study findings and limits: In the blood, most expanded thyroid clonotypes above 0.001 appeared as well.

Of note for this clonotype: Its antigen is as yet unknown.

If no ophthalmopathy progression occurred within 18 months, Graves' hyperthyroidism was stable. Uncontrolled infection, other autoimmune disease, pregnancy or lactation barred patients from enrollment. Diagnosing involved the use of clinical symptoms, serum thyroxine and TRAb, thyroid ultrasound and orbital computed tomography. Deletions cut 2 bases from V and 1 base from J, with 14 bases between. The CDR3 totals 16 residues. TCR beta CDR3 regions were amplified from RNA transcripts. A set of HTBI primers served as the primers for a first-round RT-PCR of the TCR CDR3. TCRdb reprocessed the multiplex PCR reads with MiXCR, giving one entry per CDR3 protein. The sample has hundreds of thousands of distinct CDR3 sequences, about 43% seen once.

This TCR was recovered from a woman between 18 and 29 years old with Graves' hyperthyroidism. The sequencing input was peripheral blood or thyroid tissue (not recorded which). V is TRBV12-3 or TRBV12-4 and J is TRBJ1-2; maybe TRBD1 (5 bases). CDR3 nucleotide sequence: TGTGCCAGCAGTTTAATGGGGGAGGGATATAACTATGGCTACACCTTC. It codes for CASSLMGEGYNYGYTF.